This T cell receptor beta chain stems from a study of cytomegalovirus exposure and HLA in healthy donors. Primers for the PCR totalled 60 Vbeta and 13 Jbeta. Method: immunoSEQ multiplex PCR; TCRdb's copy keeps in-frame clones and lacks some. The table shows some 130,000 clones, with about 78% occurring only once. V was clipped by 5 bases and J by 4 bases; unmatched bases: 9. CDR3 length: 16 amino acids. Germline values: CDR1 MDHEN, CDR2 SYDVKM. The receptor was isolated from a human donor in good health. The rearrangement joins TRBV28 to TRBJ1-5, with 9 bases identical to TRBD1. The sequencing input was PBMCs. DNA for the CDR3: TGTGCCAGCAGTCTCATACAGGGGGCTAATAATCAGCCCCAGCATTTT. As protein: CASSLIQGANNQPQHF.